This T cell receptor beta chain came from a study of shared clonotypes between healthy human individuals. CDR1 LGHNT and CDR2 FRNRAP come from the germline V gene. The CDR3 length is 16 residues. V shed 1 base, J shed 5 bases, and the junction held 7 bases outside the gene matches. TCRdb's copy holds only in-frame clones and misses some; the assay was immunoSEQ multiplex PCR. The sample lists approximately 1,000,000 clones, 70% to 85% seen once, with about 0.89% in the top ten. Sequencing was done on a sample of memory CD4+ T cells from PBMCs. Subset given: CD45RA-negative fraction. This clonotype originated in a man aged 18 to 29 in good health. Some clones in this sample may be carry-over from other donors' samples. The V call is TRBV12-5, the J call TRBJ2-5, with 10 bases aligning to TRBD2. The CDR3 region has the DNA TGTGCTAGTGGTTTGGGGACTAGCGGAGACGGCGAGACCCAGTACTTC. Translating gives CASGLGTSGDGETQYF.